The 18 T cell receptor beta chains listed next were all sequenced from one sample in a study of PD-1 blockade in classical Hodgkin lymphoma. Relapse was seen in all patients after autologous stem cell transplantation, and brentuximab vedotin exposure was variable. The data were produced by immunoSEQ multiplex PCR, yet TCRdb's version contains in-frame clones alone and is incomplete. Seen here are 55,000 to 75,000 clones, about 64% observed once, and the top ten hold about 9.8%. The sample was peripheral blood mononuclear cells (PBMCs), taken before the second cycle of nivolumab. These receptors were collected from a human donor with classical Hodgkin lymphoma.

This sequence joins TRBV27 and TRBJ2-7; 7 nucleotides align to TRBD2. Trimming removed 4 bases from V and 3 bases from J; junction bases left unmatched: 6. Germline V gives CDR1 MNHEY, CDR2 SMNVEV (reference sequence). This CDR3 is built from 14 residues. CDR3 protein: CASSWGGSLYEQYF. The CDR3 region has the DNA TGTGCCAGCAGTTGGGGGGGGAGTCTCTACGAGCAGTACTTC.

This clone was seen ten or more times. As DNA, the CDR3 is TGTGCCAGCAGCTCTGGACTAGGAGGCAATGAGCAGTTCTTC. Translating gives CASSSGLGGNEQFF. This rearrangement joins TRBV7-3 to TRBJ2-1; 7 bases fit TRBD2. The V and J ends lost 4 bases and 6 bases, in that order; junction bases with no gene match: 6. Germline V CDR1 and CDR2: SGHTA, FQGTGA. The CDR3 covers 14 residues.

This clone has only one observation. The J gene is TRBJ2-2, the V gene TRBV7-9; weak D call: TRBD1 (6 bases). This CDR3 is 14 amino acids long. The germline V gene encodes CDR1 SEHNR and CDR2 FQNEAQ (reference sequence). Trimming shortened V by 6 bases and J by 3 bases, and 11 bases separated the two germline ends. The CDR3 DNA is TGTGCCAGCAGTCCGGACAGATACACCGGGGAGCTGTTTTTT. This sequence encodes CASSPDRYTGELFF.

There are a few counts of this clone. V usage is TRBV5-1 and J usage is TRBJ2-7; D not certain. CDR3 length: 14 amino acids. Trimming pared 0 bases from V and 5 bases from J, leaving 12 bases between. CDR1 is SGHRS and CDR2 is YFSETQ in the germline V gene. In DNA, the CDR3 is TGCGCCAGCAGCTTGGAGCGTCTTCGGGACGAGCAGTACTTC. Translated, it gives CASSLERLRDEQYF.

The J gene is TRBJ1-5, the V gene TRBV2; TRBD1 might be the D (6 bases). The CDR3 covers 14 residues. The V gene's germline CDR1 is SNHLY and CDR2 FYNNEI. The V and J ends lost 4 bases and 6 bases respectively, with 13 bases between them. The CDR3, as DNA: TGTGCCAGCAGTGGGGAGGGGGGGTTTCAGCCCCAGCATTTT. Protein sequence: CASSGEGGFQPQHF.

The genes are TRBV6-1 and TRBJ1-2; possibly TRBD1 for D (6 bases). Germline CDR1 is MNHNS and CDR2 is SASEGT. This CDR3 contains 14 residues. Trimming shortened V by 2 bases and J by 4 bases, and 11 bases separated the two germline ends. CDR3 in amino acids: CASSEPGQTYGYTF. The CDR3 DNA is TGTGCCAGCAGTGAACCCGGACAGACCTATGGCTACACCTTC.

This clone was seen only a few times. The chain joins TRBV6-6 to TRBJ1-4, with no clear D. The CDR3 sequence is 14 residues long. The V end was cut by 2 bases, the J end by 6 bases, with 10 bases between. Germline V lookup: CDR1 MNHNY, CDR2 SVGAGI (reference sequence). The CDR3 DNA sequence: TGTGCCAGCAGTTACAGGGCCTCGGATGAAAAACTGTTTTTT. Amino acids: CASSYRASDEKLFF.

The rearrangement links TRBV7-9 to TRBJ2-2; D perhaps matches TRBD1 (6 bases). The CDR3 extends over 15 amino acids. Germline V lookup: CDR1 SEHNR, CDR2 FQNEAQ (reference sequence). V was clipped by 5 bases and J by 5 bases, with 15 bases between them. CDR3 amino acids: CASSPGVDSTGELFF. Written as DNA, the CDR3 is TGTGCCAGCAGCCCTGGCGTGGACAGTACCGGGGAGCTGTTTTTT.

A single count supports this clone. No DNA is shown, since the ends of the CDR3 on it are uncertain; the CDR3 is the one TCRdb lists. Distinct nucleotide sequences in the sample also encode this CDR3. The V call is TRBV5-1, the J call TRBJ2-7; the table's D call TRBD1 went unverified against the DNA. The CDR3 has 16 amino acids, counting both end residues. The germline V gene encodes CDR1 SGHRS and CDR2 YFSETQ. The CDR3 region is CASSFVVGQGAQEQYF.

V usage is TRBV6-1 and J usage is TRBJ1-5; D not certain. The CDR3 consists of 16 residues. Between the trimmed V and J ends, which lost 1 base and 7 bases, there was a span of 17 bases. The germline gives CDR1 MNHNS, CDR2 SASEGT. The CDR3, as DNA: TGTGCCAGCAGTGAAGGTAGGGAGGCTAAGGGCCAGCCCCAGCATTTT. Translated, it gives CASSEGREAKGQPQHF.

The gene calls are TRBV10-2 and TRBJ2-7; D gene unclear. Between the trimmed V and J ends, which lost 4 bases and 1 base, there was a span of 2 bases. The CDR3 length is 11 residues. Germline CDR1 and CDR2: WSHSY and SAAADI. Here the CDR3 reads CASSGSYEQYF. The CDR3 DNA follows: TGCGCCAGCAGTGGGTCCTACGAGCAGTACTTC.

The gene calls are TRBV4-2 and TRBJ2-5; 12 nucleotides line up with TRBD2. This CDR3 spans 17 amino acids. The germline V gene encodes CDR1 LGHNA and CDR2 YNFKEQ. The J segment lost 1 base and the V segment lost 0 bases, leaving 3 bases of the junction unmatched. In DNA, the CDR3 is TGTGCCAGCAGCCAAGATCCTAGCGGGGGGGGCCAAGAGACCCAGTACTTC. This encodes CASSQDPSGGGQETQYF.

This chain links TRBV6-1 with TRBJ1-2; no clear D gene. The CDR3 has 16 amino acids. Germline V gene lookup returns CDR1 MNHNS and CDR2 SASEGT. The V end lost 0 bases, the J end lost 4 bases, and 15 bases lay between the germline ends. The CDR3 reads CASSEALLGSFYGYTF. Written as DNA, the CDR3 is TGTGCCAGCAGTGAAGCGCTTCTGGGCAGCTTCTATGGCTACACCTTC.

The rearrangement uses TRBV9 and TRBJ2-5; D may match TRBD1 or TRBD2 (5 bases each). CDR1 SGDLS and CDR2 YYNGEE come from the germline V gene. This CDR3 spans 15 amino acids. The V and J ends lost 0 bases and 5 bases respectively, with 14 bases between them. The CDR3 coding sequence is TGTGCCAGCAGCGTAGCGGGGCTTCCTGGGGAGACCCAGTACTTC. Protein sequence: CASSVAGLPGETQYF. The full variable domain, its missing parts supplied by reference TRBV9 and TRBJ2-5, is DSGVTQTPKHLITATGQRVTLRCSPRSGDLSVYWYQQSLDQGLQFLIQYYNGEERAKGNILERFSAQQFPDLHSELNLSSLELGDSALYFCASSVAGLPGETQYFGPGTRLLVL.

The chain uses TRBV11-3 and TRBJ2-2, with D perhaps TRBD2 (5 bases). V gave up 5 bases and J gave up 7 bases, with 11 bases separating them. CDR1 and CDR2 (germline): SGHNT, YENEEA. This CDR3 spans 13 amino acids. CDR3 DNA sequence: TGTGCCAGCAGCCCGGGAACCGGCGGGGAGCTGTTTTTT. It translates to CASSPGTGGELFF.

V is TRBV5-1 and J is TRBJ1-5; D not resolved. V lost 1 base and J 0 bases, leaving 2 bases between the germline ends. CDR1 and CDR2 (germline): SGHRS, YFSETQ. The CDR3 covers 13 residues. The CDR3 sequence: CASSLSSNQPQHF. CDR3 DNA sequence: TGCGCCAGCAGCTTGAGTAGCAATCAGCCCCAGCATTTT.

The table lists this clone with a few counts. The CDR3 DNA reads as TGTGCCAGCAGCCAAGAGACACCGAACACTGAAGCTTTCTTT. This encodes CASSQETPNTEAFF. V gene TRBV14 combines with J gene TRBJ1-1; D is unresolved. This CDR3 is built from 14 residues. The germline gives CDR1 SGHDN, CDR2 FVKESK. V dropped 0 bases and J dropped 1 base, with 6 bases sitting between them. The variable domain in full, with the rest retrieved from reference TRBV14 and TRBJ1-1, is EAGVTQFPSHSVIEKGQTVTLRCDPISGHDNLYWYRRVMGKEIKFLLHFVKESKQDESGMPNNRFLAERTGGTYSTLKVQPAELEDSGVYFCASSQETPNTEAFFGQGTRLTVV.

V and J are TRBV5-4 and TRBJ1-2; D perhaps matches TRBD1 (5 bases). Trimming took 4 bases from V and 4 from J, leaving 20 bases between them. The CDR3 has 16 residues. Germline V gives CDR1 SGHNT, CDR2 YYREEE (reference sequence). The CDR3 loop is CASSQEPGQGGYGYTF. CDR3 in DNA: TGTGCCAGCAGCCAAGAGCCCGGGCAGGGTGGCTATGGCTACACCTTC.